Following are 20 T cell receptor beta chains from one sample sequenced in a study of Ad26.COV2.S vaccination and SARS-CoV-2 variants. Treatment: roughly 18 received Ad26.COV2.S at low or high dose, single or two shots; roughly five received placebo; per-sample allocation not given. Sampling took place 63 days after the first vaccine or placebo injection. Clones were sequenced by immunoSEQ multiplex PCR, and TCRdb holds only the in-frame ones, with some missing. The sample lists 510,000 or so clones, approximately 88% occurring once. Sequencing used peripheral blood, obtained in a trial of Ad26.COV2.S vaccine versus placebo. These receptors originate from a person between 18 and 60 years old who received the Ad26.COV2.S COVID-19 vaccine or a placebo.

The chain is built from TRBV9 and TRBJ2-7; D is ambiguous. The CDR3 length is 14 residues. Germline loops: CDR1 SGDLS, CDR2 YYNGEE. The V and J ends lost 3 bases and 0 bases respectively, with 10 bases between them. The chain's CDR3 is CASSADASSYEQYF. CDR3 in DNA: TGTGCCAGCAGCGCCGACGCGAGCTCCTACGAGCAGTACTTC.

In regard to this clone: Additional DNA sequences in this sample encode the identical CDR3. The V call is TRBV5-6, the J call TRBJ2-7; D gene unclear. The CDR3 totals 11 residues. CDR1 is SGHDT and CDR2 is YYEEEE in the germline V gene. Trimming removed 3 bases from V and 0 bases from J, with 1 base in between. The CDR3 DNA follows: TGTGCCAGCAGCTCCTCCTACGAGCAGTACTTC. It yields the protein CASSSSYEQYF. Supplemented by reference TRBV5-6 and TRBJ2-7, the full variable domain reads DAGVTQSPTHLIKTRGQQVTLRCSPKSGHDTVSWYQQALGQGPQFIFQYYEEEERQRGNFPDRFSGHQFPNYSSELNVNALLLGDSALYLCASSSSYEQYFGPGTRLTVT.

The genes are TRBV27 and TRBJ2-1, with a tentative D call TRBD2 (5 bases). This CDR3 has 13 residues. The germline V gene encodes CDR1 MNHEY and CDR2 SMNVEV (reference sequence). V lost 5 bases to trimming and J lost 9 bases, with 14 bases between them. The CDR3 bases are TGTGCCAGCAGTCAAGCCTTTGGAGGTGAGCAGTTCTTC. Translation gives CASSQAFGGEQFF.

The chain is built from TRBV30 and TRBJ1-3, with D tentatively TRBD1 (5 bases). The CDR3 sequence is 14 residues long. Trimming cost V 2 bases and J 0 bases, with 8 bases left between them. Per germline, CDR1 GTSNPN and CDR2 SVGIG (reference sequence). The CDR3 nucleotides read TGTGCCTGGAGTAGGGGAAGCTCTGGAAACACCATATATTTT. This gives the protein CAWSRGSSGNTIYF. Using reference TRBV30 and TRBJ1-3 for the parts outside the CDR3, the full variable domain is SQTIHQWPATLVQPVGSPLSLECTVEGTSNPNLYWYRQAAGRGLQLLFYSVGIGQISSEVPQNLSASRPQDRQFILSSKKLLLSDSGFYLCAWSRGSSGNTIYFGEGSWLTVV.

The chain uses TRBV28 and TRBJ1-3; unclear D gene. The germline gives CDR1 MDHEN, CDR2 SYDVKM. This CDR3 is 18 amino acids long. Deletions cut 5 bases from V and 0 bases from J, with 20 bases between. CDR3 nucleotide sequence: TGTGCCAGCAGTATCGAGATGGGAAGGGAGAGCTCTGGAAACACCATATATTTT. Amino acids: CASSIEMGRESSGNTIYF. Full variable domain (remainder filled in from reference TRBV28 and TRBJ1-3): DVKVTQSSRYLVKRTGEKVFLECVQDMDHENMFWYRQDPGLGLRLIYFSYDVKMKEKGDIPEGYSVSREKKERFSLILESASTNQTSMYLCASSIEMGRESSGNTIYFGEGSWLTVV.

The chain joins TRBV18 to TRBJ2-3; 7 bases are a match to TRBD1. Trimming cost V 6 bases and J 0 bases; bases outside gene matches: 6. The CDR3 loop spans 15 amino acids. CDR1 is KGHSH, CDR2 LQKENI, per germline. CDR3: CASSPTGQSTDTQYF. Here the CDR3 DNA reads TGTGCCAGCTCCCCCACGGGACAGAGCACAGATACGCAGTATTTT.

The chain uses TRBV28 and TRBJ2-3, with D perhaps assigned TRBD1 or TRBD2 (5 bases each). The CDR3 covers 14 residues. V was trimmed by 5 bases and J by 9 bases, leaving 18 bases between them. From germline, CDR1 is MDHEN and CDR2 SYDVKM. The CDR3, as DNA: TGTGCCAGCAGTCCACCCGGGGCGACCCTGACGCAGTATTTT. Translation: CASSPPGATLTQYF.

V gene TRBV28 combines with J gene TRBJ1-2, with a tentative D call TRBD1 (5 bases). Germline V lookup: CDR1 MDHEN, CDR2 SYDVKM. V lost 8 bases and J 5 bases, leaving 15 bases between the germline ends. CDR3 length: 13 residues. CDR3 residues: CASYSRDPYGYTF. The CDR3 nucleotides read TGTGCCAGCTACTCTCGGGACCCTTATGGCTACACCTTC.

This chain uses TRBV29-1 with TRBJ2-7; D might be TRBD1 (6 bases). The CDR3 runs 11 residues. Germline V gene data show CDR1 as SQVTM and CDR2 as ANQGSEA. The V end was cut by 6 bases, the J end by 3 bases, with 9 bases between. In DNA, the CDR3 is TGCAGCGTGTCACAGGGCTACGAGCAGTACTTC. Protein sequence: CSVSQGYEQYF.

This clone was observed once. The chain has TRBV15 and TRBJ1-6, with a weak D call TRBD1 (5 bases). Trimming removed 3 bases at V and 1 base at J, with 7 bases between. The CDR3 contains 15 residues. Germline lookup yields CDR1 LNHNV and CDR2 YYDKDF (reference sequence). CDR3: CATSREGSYNSPLHF. CDR3 DNA sequence: TGTGCCACCAGCAGGGAGGGGTCCTATAATTCACCCCTCCACTTT.

This clone was picked up one time. The chain links TRBV3-1 (or the pseudogene TRBV3-2) to TRBJ1-3; 7 bases agree with TRBD1. Trimming removed 6 bases from V and 5 bases from J; junction bases left unmatched: 10. CDR3 length equals 15 residues. Germline lookup yields CDR1 LGHDT and CDR2 YNNKEL (reference sequence). The DNA for the CDR3 is TGTGCCAGCAGTGAGACAGGGTCGGGTAGAAACACCATATATTTT. Amino acids: CASSETGSGRNTIYF.

This clone has only one observation. This chain uses TRBV2 with TRBJ1-5; TRBD1 aligns across 7 bases. The CDR3 has 17 amino acids. Germline CDR1 and CDR2: SNHLY and FYNNEI. V lost 7 bases to trimming and J lost 0 bases; unmatched junction nucleotides: 12. The chain's CDR3 is CASTRDSGAYSNQPQHF. The CDR3 bases are TGTGCCAGCACCCGGGACAGCGGAGCTTATAGCAATCAGCCCCAGCATTTT.

The chain has TRBV19 and TRBJ1-6; no clear D gene. The CDR3 is 16 residues long. Between the trimmed V and J ends, which lost 5 bases and 10 bases, there was a span of 21 bases. CDR1 is LNHDA, CDR2 SQIVND, per germline (reference sequence). The CDR3 region is CASSLFADSRSSPLHF. The CDR3 DNA reads TGTGCCAGTAGTCTATTTGCGGACTCACGGAGCTCACCCCTCCACTTT.

This chain uses TRBV12-3 or TRBV12-4 with TRBJ1-4, with no clear D. The CDR3 has 13 amino acids. Deletions cut 2 bases from V and 3 bases from J, with 4 bases between. CDR3 amino acids: CASSLSPNEKLFF. CDR3 bases: TGTGCCAGCAGTTTATCCCCTAATGAAAAACTGTTTTTT.

This chain links TRBV5-1 with TRBJ2-1; a possible D gene is TRBD2 (6 bases). The CDR3 sequence is 14 residues long. Trimming cost V 0 bases and J 6 bases, with 10 bases left between them. Looked up from germline, CDR1 is SGHRS and CDR2 is YFSETQ. The CDR3 DNA sequence: TGCGCCAGCAGCTTGGAACTAGCTTCCAATGAGCAGTTCTTC. Translated: CASSLELASNEQFF.

The V gene is TRBV19, the J gene TRBJ2-7; possibly TRBD2 for D (6 bases). V dropped 6 bases and J dropped 1 base, with 19 bases sitting between them. The CDR3 extends over 16 amino acids. Looked up from germline, CDR1 is LNHDA and CDR2 is SQIVND (reference sequence). CDR3 residues: CASSTRGSVSSYEQYF. For the CDR3, the DNA is TGTGCCAGTAGCACCCGGGGGTCAGTTTCATCCTACGAGCAGTACTTC.

The chain uses TRBV2 and TRBJ1-5; 8 bases map to TRBD1. Germline trimming cut 6 bases from V and 6 bases from J; bases unmatched to any gene: 13. The CDR3 is made up of 16 amino acids. CDR1 SNHLY and CDR2 FYNNEI come from the germline V gene. The CDR3 sequence: CASRHPSGQGGQPQHF. The CDR3 nucleotides read TGTGCCAGCAGACACCCAAGTGGACAGGGTGGTCAGCCCCAGCATTTT.

The chain uses TRBV30 and TRBJ1-1; no definite D call. Germline CDR1 reads GTSNPN; CDR2 reads SVGIG (reference sequence). This CDR3 has 12 amino acids. V was shortened by 7 bases and J by 1 base, with 10 bases between the two germline ends. Here the CDR3 reads CASSAPNTEAFF. The CDR3 DNA reads as TGTGCCTCTTCGGCCCCGAACACTGAAGCTTTCTTT.

This clone came up a few times. The chain is built from TRBV4-3 and TRBJ2-1; the D gene is possibly TRBD1 (6 bases). The germline V gene has CDR1 LGHNA and CDR2 YSLEER. The CDR3 covers 13 residues. The germline V and J ends were trimmed by 0 bases and 12 bases, with 12 bases remaining between them. Here the CDR3 DNA reads TGCGCCAGCAGCCAAGATTCAGGGGCCCGGCAGTTCTTC. Protein product: CASSQDSGARQFF.

The V call is TRBV9, the J call TRBJ1-4; 9 bases agree with TRBD1. The CDR3 sequence is 14 residues long. Losses at the gene ends were 4 bases for V and 8 bases for J; bases not matched to a gene: 6. Germline CDR1 is SGDLS and CDR2 is YYNGEE. CDR3 amino acids: CASSQDRGLEKLFF. Here the CDR3 DNA reads TGTGCCAGCAGCCAGGACAGGGGTCTAGAAAAACTGTTTTTT.